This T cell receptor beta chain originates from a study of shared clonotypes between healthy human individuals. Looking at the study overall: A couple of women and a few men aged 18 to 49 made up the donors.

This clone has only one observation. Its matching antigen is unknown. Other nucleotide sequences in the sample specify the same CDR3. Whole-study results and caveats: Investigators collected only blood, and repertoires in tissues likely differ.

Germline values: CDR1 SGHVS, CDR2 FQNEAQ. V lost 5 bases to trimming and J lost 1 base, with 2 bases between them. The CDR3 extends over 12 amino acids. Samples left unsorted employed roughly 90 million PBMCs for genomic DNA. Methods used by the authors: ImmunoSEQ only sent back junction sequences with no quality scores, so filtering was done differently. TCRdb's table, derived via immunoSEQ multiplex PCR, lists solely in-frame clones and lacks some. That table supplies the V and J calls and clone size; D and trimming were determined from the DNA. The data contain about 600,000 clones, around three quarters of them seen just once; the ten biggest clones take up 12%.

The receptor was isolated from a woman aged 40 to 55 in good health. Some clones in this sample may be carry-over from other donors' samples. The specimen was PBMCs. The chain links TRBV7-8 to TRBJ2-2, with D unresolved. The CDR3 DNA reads TGTGCCAGCAGCCTGAACACCGGGGAGCTGTTTTTT. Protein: CASSLNTGELFF. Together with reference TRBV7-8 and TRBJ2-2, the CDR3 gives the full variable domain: GAGVSQSPRYKVAKRGQDVALRCDPISGHVSLFWYQQALGQGPEFLTYFQNEAQLDKSGLPSDRFFAERPEGSVSTLKIQRTQQEDSAVYLCASSLNTGELFFGEGSRLTVL.